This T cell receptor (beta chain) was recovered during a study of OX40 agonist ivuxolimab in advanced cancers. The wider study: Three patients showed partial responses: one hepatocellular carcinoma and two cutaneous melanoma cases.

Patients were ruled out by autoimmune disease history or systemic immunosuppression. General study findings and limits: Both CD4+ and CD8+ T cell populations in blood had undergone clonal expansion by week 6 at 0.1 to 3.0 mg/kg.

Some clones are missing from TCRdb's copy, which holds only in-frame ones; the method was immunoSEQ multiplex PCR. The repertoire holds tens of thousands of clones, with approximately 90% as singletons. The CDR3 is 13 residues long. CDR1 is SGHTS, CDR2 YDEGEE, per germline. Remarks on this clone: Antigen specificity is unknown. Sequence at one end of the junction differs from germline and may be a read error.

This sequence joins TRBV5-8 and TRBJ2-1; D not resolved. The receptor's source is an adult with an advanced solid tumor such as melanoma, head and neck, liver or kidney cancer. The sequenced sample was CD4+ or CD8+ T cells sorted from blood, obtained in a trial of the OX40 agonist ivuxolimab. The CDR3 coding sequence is TGCGCCAGCAGCCAAGACTTCTACAATGAGCAGTTCTTC. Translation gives CASSQDFYNEQFF.